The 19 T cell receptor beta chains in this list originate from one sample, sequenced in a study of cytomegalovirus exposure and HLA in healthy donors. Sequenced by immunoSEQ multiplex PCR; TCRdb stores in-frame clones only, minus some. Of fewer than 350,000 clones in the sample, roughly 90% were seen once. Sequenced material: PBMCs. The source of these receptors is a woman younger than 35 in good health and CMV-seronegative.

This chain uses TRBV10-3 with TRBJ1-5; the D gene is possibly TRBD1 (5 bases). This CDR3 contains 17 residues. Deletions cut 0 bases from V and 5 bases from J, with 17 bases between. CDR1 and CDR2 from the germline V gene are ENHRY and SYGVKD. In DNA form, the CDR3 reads TGTGCCATCAGTGAGTCTGTTGGGGGGTGGGGCGATCAGCCCCAGCATTTT. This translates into CAISESVGGWGDQPQHF.

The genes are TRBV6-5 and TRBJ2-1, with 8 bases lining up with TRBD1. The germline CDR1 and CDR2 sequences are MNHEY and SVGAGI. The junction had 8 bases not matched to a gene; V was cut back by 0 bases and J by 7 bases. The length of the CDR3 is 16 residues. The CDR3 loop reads CASSYSGQGLWNEQFF. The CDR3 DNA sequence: TGTGCCAGCAGTTACTCTGGACAGGGTTTGTGGAATGAGCAGTTCTTC.

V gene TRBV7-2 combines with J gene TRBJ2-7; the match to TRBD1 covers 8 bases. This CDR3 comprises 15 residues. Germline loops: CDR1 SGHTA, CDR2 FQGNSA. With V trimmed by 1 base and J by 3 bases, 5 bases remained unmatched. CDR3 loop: CASSLGRTGIYEQYF. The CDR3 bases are TGTGCCAGCAGCTTAGGGCGGACAGGGATCTACGAGCAGTACTTC. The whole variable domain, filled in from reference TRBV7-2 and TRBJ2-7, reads GAGVSQSPSNKVTEKGKDVELRCDPISGHTALYWYRQSLGQGLEFLIYFQGNSAPDKSGLPSDRFSAERTGGSVSTLTIQRTQQEDSAVYLCASSLGRTGIYEQYFGPGTRLTVT.

The CDR3 DNA reads as TGCGCCAGCAGTGATAACAATGAGCAGTTCTTC. Translated: CASSDNNEQFF. The chain uses TRBV10-2 and TRBJ2-1; unclear D gene. Per the germline V gene, CDR1 is WSHSY and CDR2 is SAAADI. V was shortened by 3 bases and J by 5 bases, with 2 bases between the two germline ends. This CDR3 has 11 amino acids.

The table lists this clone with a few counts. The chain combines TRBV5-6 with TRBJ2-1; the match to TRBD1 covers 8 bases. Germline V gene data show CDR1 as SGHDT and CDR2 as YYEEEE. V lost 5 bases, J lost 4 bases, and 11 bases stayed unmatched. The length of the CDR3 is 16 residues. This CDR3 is CASSETGGTDYNEQFF. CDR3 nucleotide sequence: TGTGCCAGCAGTGAAACAGGGGGTACCGATTACAATGAGCAGTTCTTC.

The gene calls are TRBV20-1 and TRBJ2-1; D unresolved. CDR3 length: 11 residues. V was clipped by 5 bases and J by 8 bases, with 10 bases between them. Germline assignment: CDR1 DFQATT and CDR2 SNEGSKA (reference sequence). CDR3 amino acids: CSAPRLDEQFF. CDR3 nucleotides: TGCAGTGCTCCAAGACTCGATGAGCAGTTCTTC.

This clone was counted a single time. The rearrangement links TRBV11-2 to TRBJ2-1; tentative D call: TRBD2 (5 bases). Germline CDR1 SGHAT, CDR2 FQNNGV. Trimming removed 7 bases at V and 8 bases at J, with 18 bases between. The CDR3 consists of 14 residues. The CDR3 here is CASIGNGILDEQFF. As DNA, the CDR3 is TGTGCCAGCATTGGAAATGGGATACTAGATGAGCAGTTCTTC.

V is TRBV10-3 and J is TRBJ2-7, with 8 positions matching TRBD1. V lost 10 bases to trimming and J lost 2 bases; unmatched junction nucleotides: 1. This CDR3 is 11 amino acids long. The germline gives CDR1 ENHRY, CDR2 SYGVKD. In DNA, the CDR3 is TGTGCCACACAGGGGGCCTACGAGCAGTACTTC. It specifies CATQGAYEQYF.

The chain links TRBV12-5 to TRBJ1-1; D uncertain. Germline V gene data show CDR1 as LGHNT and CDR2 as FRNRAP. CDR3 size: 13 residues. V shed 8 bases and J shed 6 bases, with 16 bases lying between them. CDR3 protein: CASKPSGLAEAFF. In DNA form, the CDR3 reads TGTGCTAGTAAGCCCTCCGGTCTCGCTGAAGCTTTCTTT.

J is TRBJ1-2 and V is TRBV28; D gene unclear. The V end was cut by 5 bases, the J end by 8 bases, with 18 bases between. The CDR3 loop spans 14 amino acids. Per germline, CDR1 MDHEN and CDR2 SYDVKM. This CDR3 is CASSPPGRDWGYTF. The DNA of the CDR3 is TGTGCCAGCAGTCCCCCGGGGAGAGACTGGGGCTACACCTTC.

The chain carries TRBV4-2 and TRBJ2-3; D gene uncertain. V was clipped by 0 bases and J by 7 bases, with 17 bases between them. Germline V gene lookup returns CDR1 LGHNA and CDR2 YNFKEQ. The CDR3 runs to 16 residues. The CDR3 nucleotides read TGTGCCAGCAGCCAAGACCATGGAGCCCCTATTAATACGCAGTATTTT. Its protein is CASSQDHGAPINTQYF.

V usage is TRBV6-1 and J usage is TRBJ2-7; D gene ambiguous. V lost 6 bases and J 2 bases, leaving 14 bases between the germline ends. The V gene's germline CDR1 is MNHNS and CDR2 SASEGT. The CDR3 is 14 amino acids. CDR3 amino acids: CASSPPGVTYEQYF. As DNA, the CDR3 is TGTGCCAGCAGCCCACCGGGTGTAACCTACGAGCAGTACTTC.

The CDR3 coding sequence is TGTGCCAGCAGTGCAACGACTAACCCGGAGCCCCAGTACTTC. Protein sequence: CASSATTNPEPQYF. The chain combines TRBV6-5 with TRBJ2-5; possibly TRBD2 for D (5 bases). Germline V gene sequence: CDR1 MNHEY, CDR2 SVGAGI. V lost 5 bases and J 9 bases, leaving 19 bases between the germline ends. This CDR3 spans 14 amino acids.

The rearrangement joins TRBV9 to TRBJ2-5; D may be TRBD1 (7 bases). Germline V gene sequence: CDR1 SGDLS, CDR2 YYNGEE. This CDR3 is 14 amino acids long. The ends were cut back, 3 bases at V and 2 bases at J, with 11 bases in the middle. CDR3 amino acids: CASSAGGQQETQYF. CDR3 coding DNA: TGTGCCAGCAGCGCCGGGGGACAGCAAGAGACCCAGTACTTC.

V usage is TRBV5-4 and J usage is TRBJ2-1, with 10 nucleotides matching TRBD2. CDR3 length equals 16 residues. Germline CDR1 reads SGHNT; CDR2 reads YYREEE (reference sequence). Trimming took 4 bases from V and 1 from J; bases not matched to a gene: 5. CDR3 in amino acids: CASSLGTSASYNEQFF. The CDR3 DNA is TGTGCCAGCAGCCTAGGGACTAGCGCGTCCTACAATGAGCAGTTCTTC.

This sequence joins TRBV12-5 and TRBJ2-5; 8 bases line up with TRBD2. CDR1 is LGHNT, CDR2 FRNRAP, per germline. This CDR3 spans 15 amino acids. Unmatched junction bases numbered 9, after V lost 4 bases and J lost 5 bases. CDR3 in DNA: TGTGCTAGTGGTTCCCCGCGGGGGGTGGAGGAGACCCAGTACTTC. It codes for CASGSPRGVEETQYF.

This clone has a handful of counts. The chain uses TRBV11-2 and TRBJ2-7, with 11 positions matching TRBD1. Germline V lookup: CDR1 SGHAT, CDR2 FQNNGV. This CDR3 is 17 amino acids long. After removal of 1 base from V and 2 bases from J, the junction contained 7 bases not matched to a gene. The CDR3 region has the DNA TGTGCCAGCAGCTTAGGGACAGGGGGCCCCCTTACCTACGAGCAGTACTTC. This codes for CASSLGTGGPLTYEQYF.

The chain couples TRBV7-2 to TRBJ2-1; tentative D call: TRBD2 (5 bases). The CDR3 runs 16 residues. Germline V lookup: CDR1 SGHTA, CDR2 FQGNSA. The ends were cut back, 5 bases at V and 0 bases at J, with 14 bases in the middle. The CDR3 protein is CASSPRAGSSYNEQFF. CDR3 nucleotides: TGTGCCAGCAGCCCCCGGGCTGGGAGCTCCTACAATGAGCAGTTCTTC.

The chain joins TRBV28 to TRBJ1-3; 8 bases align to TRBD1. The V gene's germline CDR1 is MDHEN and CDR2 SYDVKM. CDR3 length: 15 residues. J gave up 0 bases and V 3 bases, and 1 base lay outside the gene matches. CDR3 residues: CASSFGTGSGNTIYF. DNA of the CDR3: TGTGCCAGCAGTTTTGGGACAGGCTCTGGAAACACCATATATTTT.